Each of the 13 T cell receptor beta chains below was sequenced from the same sample in a study of blood T cell repertoires in COVID-19. Clones were read by immunoSEQ multiplex PCR, and TCRdb kept only the in-frame ones, dropping some. The sample lists roughly 250,000 clones, around 93% occurring once. Input material: PBMCs or T cells enriched from blood (not recorded which). These receptors originate from a human donor in a cohort exposed to, infected with or recovered from COVID-19 (not recorded which). The donor label of this sample is uncertain.

V gene TRBV7-3 combines with J gene TRBJ2-5, with TRBD2 identical over 10 bases. V shed 5 bases, J shed 5 bases, and the junction held 8 bases outside the gene matches. The CDR3 runs 15 residues. Germline CDR1 SGHTA, CDR2 FQGTGA. For the CDR3, the DNA is TGTGCCAGCAGCGTCAGCGGGGGGGCTATCGAGACCCAGTACTTC. Translated: CASSVSGGAIETQYF.

The table lists this clone with a few counts. The chain uses TRBV6-2 or TRBV6-3 and TRBJ2-1; 12 bases match TRBD2. This CDR3 comprises 15 residues. The V gene end was trimmed by 6 bases and the J gene end by 6 bases; junction bases not matched to a gene: 6. Per the germline V gene, CDR1 is MNHEY and CDR2 is SVGEGT. The CDR3 nucleotides read TGTGCCAGCAGCCCGGGACTAGCGGGCCTCAATGAGCAGTTCTTC. Its protein is CASSPGLAGLNEQFF.

The rearrangement joins TRBV30 to TRBJ1-3, with TRBD1 matching 9 bases. The J segment lost 3 bases and the V segment lost 0 bases, leaving 3 bases of the junction unmatched. Germline values: CDR1 GTSNPN, CDR2 SVGIG (reference sequence). CDR3 length: 15 amino acids. The CDR3: CAWSVQGAYGNTIYF. CDR3 DNA: TGTGCCTGGAGTGTACAGGGGGCGTATGGAAACACCATATATTTT.

The gene calls are TRBV5-1 and TRBJ1-1; 8 bases match TRBD1. CDR3 length equals 15 residues. J lost 1 base, V lost 4 bases, and 6 bases had no gene match. Per germline, CDR1 SGHRS and CDR2 YFSETQ. In DNA form, the CDR3 reads TGCGCCAGCAGCCCCGCCGGGACAGGGAACACTGAAGCTTTCTTT. Translation: CASSPAGTGNTEAFF.

The chain joins TRBV3-1 (or the pseudogene TRBV3-2) to TRBJ1-1; 9 bases are shared with TRBD1. From germline, CDR1 is LGHDT and CDR2 YNNKEL (reference sequence). V dropped 1 base and J dropped 10; count of bases not matched to a gene: 7. The CDR3 has 14 amino acids. The CDR3, as DNA: TGTGCCAGCAGCCAAGTTAAAGGACAGGGGAGAGCTTTCTTT. It is translated as CASSQVKGQGRAFF.

This clone was detected only once. An end of the junction does not agree with germline; a read error may underlie this. The same CDR3 is also encoded by other DNA sequences in this sample. This sequence joins TRBV5-1 and TRBJ2-3; the match to TRBD1 covers 10 bases. Germline assignment: CDR1 SGHRS and CDR2 YFSETQ. The CDR3 sequence is 14 residues long. The CDR3 coding sequence is TGCGCCAGCAGCAGGGACAGGGGAGGAGATACACAGTATTTT. It specifies CASSRDRGGDTQYF.

This chain uses TRBV29-1 with TRBJ1-2; D is undetermined. V lost 8 bases and J lost 8, with 9 bases in between. CDR3 length: 9 amino acids. Per germline, CDR1 SQVTM and CDR2 ANQGSEA. CDR3 DNA sequence: TGCAGCATTGGGGAGGGCTACACCTTC. It translates to CSIGEGYTF.

This rearrangement joins TRBV7-3 to TRBJ2-3, with 8 bases identical to TRBD2. The V gene end was trimmed by 8 bases and the J gene end by 2 bases; junction bases not matched to a gene: 12. This CDR3 region has 16 residues. Germline values: CDR1 SGHTA, CDR2 FQGTGA. This CDR3 reads CASSLSGGGNTDTQYF. The CDR3 DNA follows: TGTGCCAGCTCCCTATCGGGCGGGGGGAACACAGATACGCAGTATTTT.

J is TRBJ1-5 and V is TRBV2, with D uncertain. Germline V gene data show CDR1 as SNHLY and CDR2 as FYNNEI. This CDR3 spans 15 amino acids. V gave up 3 bases and J gave up 4 bases, with 13 bases separating them. In nucleotides, the CDR3 is TGTGCCAGCAGTGAGGAAACCGGCGGGAATCAGCCCCAGCATTTT. Residues: CASSEETGGNQPQHF.

This chain joins TRBV9 and TRBJ1-3, with D maybe TRBD1 (5 bases). This CDR3 is 16 amino acids long. Germline V gene data show CDR1 as SGDLS and CDR2 as YYNGEE. Deletions cut 0 bases from V and 4 bases from J, with 14 bases between. The DNA of the CDR3 is TGTGCCAGCAGCGTAGAACCTCACAGGTCCGGAAACACCATATATTTT. It encodes CASSVEPHRSGNTIYF.

The genes are TRBV6-2 or TRBV6-3 and TRBJ2-7; no reliable D call. There are 13 residues in the CDR3. The germline V gene encodes CDR1 MNHEY and CDR2 SVGEGT. V was trimmed by 0 bases and J by 7 bases, leaving 10 bases between them. The CDR3 bases are TGTGCCAGCAGTTACTCCCCCCCCGGGGAGCAGTACTTC. It encodes CASSYSPPGEQYF.

This chain links TRBV5-1 with TRBJ2-7, with 8 bases identical to TRBD2. The germline CDR1 and CDR2 sequences are SGHRS and YFSETQ. The CDR3 has 11 residues. The V and J ends lost 4 bases and 6 bases, in that order; junction bases with no gene match: 0. DNA of the CDR3: TGCGCCAGCAGCCGGGGGGGCGAGCAGTACTTC. It translates to CASSRGGEQYF.

This chain's CDR3 is CASSRQENTEAFF. CDR3 nucleotide sequence: TGTGCCAGCAGTAGACAGGAGAACACTGAAGCTTTCTTT. The rearrangement links TRBV11-2 to TRBJ1-1; the D gene is possibly TRBD1 (6 bases). The CDR3 length is 13 residues. Germline V gives CDR1 SGHAT, CDR2 FQNNGV. Trimming cost V 6 bases and J 1 base, with 9 bases left between them.